A selection of T cell receptor beta chains follows, all from one sample in a study of response to subunit inactivated influenza vaccine. TCRdb passed the RT-PCR reads through MiXCR, listing each CDR3 protein once. The repertoire has 550,000 to 650,000 distinct CDR3 sequences, about 10% of them found once; the top ten carry roughly a tenth. The specimen was PBMCs from blood, collected on the day of vaccination. Receptor source: a man aged 45-65 years who received an inactivated influenza vaccine. Both conserved end residues are part of each CDR3. A D gene is named only where the DNA matches it firmly. Expanded clones get a size class; other rows say once, few or many, or leave the size out.

cdr3_nt	cdr3_aa	v_call	clone_size	d_call	j_call
TGTGCCACCAGTGGTGGAAGCGGGGCCTACAATGAGCAGTTCTTC	CATSGGSGAYNEQFF	TRBV24-1	NA	TRBD2	TRBJ2-1
TGTGCCAGCAGTCCATACGGGGGAGTGGTGGTAAGCCAAGAGACCCAGTACTTC	CASSPYGGVVVSQETQYF	TRBV27	NA	NA	TRBJ2-5
TGTGCCAGCAGCCAGGCAATTGGGACCACGTACTTC	CASSQAIGTTYF	TRBV7-2	NA	NA	TRBJ2-5
TGTGCCAGCAGCTTACAGCAGGGAGGAGACGAGCAGTACTTC	CASSLQQGGDEQYF	TRBV13	NA	NA	TRBJ2-7
TGTGCCAGCACGGACACGTATAATTCACCCCTCCACTTT	CASTDTYNSPLHF	TRBV12-3/TRBV12-4	few	NA	TRBJ1-6
TGTGCCAGCAGTCTTAGCGGGGGGCACCCCTACGAGCAGTACTTC	CASSLSGGHPYEQYF	TRBV12-3/TRBV12-4	NA	TRBD2	TRBJ2-7
TGTGCCAGCAGTATCACTAGCGGGGGGGCCGCGAGCTCCTACAATGAGCAGTTCTTC	CASSITSGGAASSYNEQFF	TRBV27	NA	TRBD2	TRBJ2-1
TGTGCCAGCAGCACCCACGGGACTCTGGAGCAGTTCTTC	CASSTHGTLEQFF	TRBV7-2	NA	NA	TRBJ2-1
TGCGCCAGCAGCACTAGTCCCAATTCACCCCTCCACTTT	CASSTSPNSPLHF	TRBV5-1	few	NA	TRBJ1-6
TGCAGTGCTAGAGATCCCCGGGACTATGGCTACACCTTC	CSARDPRDYGYTF	TRBV20-1	NA	NA	TRBJ1-2
TGCAGTGCTGAAACGGGACTAGCGGGAAATGACGAGCAGTTCTTC	CSAETGLAGNDEQFF	TRBV20-1	many	TRBD2	TRBJ2-1
TGCGCCAGCAGCATCCCACTGCTAGCGGCAATAAGATCCTACAATGAGCAGTTCTTC	CASSIPLLAAIRSYNEQFF	TRBV5-1	NA	TRBD2	TRBJ2-1
TGTGCCAGCAGCTTTCTTGGGGATTGGGTTACGCAGTATTTT	CASSFLGDWVTQYF	TRBV7-9	NA	NA	TRBJ2-3
TGTGCCAGCAGCTTTCAGGGGGCACCTAATGAAAAACTGTTTTTT	CASSFQGAPNEKLFF	TRBV7-9	many	TRBD1	TRBJ1-4
TGTGCCAGACGGCTAGAAAGGGACCAACTCCATACGCAGTATTTT	CARRLERDQLHTQYF	TRBV6-7	NA	NA	TRBJ2-3
TGTGCCAGCAGCTTAGAGCACAGCTCCTACGAGCAGTACTTC	CASSLEHSSYEQYF	TRBV7-6	NA	NA	TRBJ2-7
TGTGCCAGCAGTTTAGGACCTCGAAAAGACAGGGATGATGGCTACACCTTC	CASSLGPRKDRDDGYTF	TRBV12-3/TRBV12-4	many	TRBD1	TRBJ1-2
TGCGCCAGCAGCTGGCAGATGGCGGGAGGAGGCACAGATACGCAGTATTTT	CASSWQMAGGGTDTQYF	TRBV5-1	NA	TRBD2	TRBJ2-3
TGTGCCATCCGGATGGAAGGGGGCCCCTATGGCTACACCTTC	CAIRMEGGPYGYTF	TRBV10-3	few	TRBD1	TRBJ1-2
TGTGCCAGCAGTTTATACTGGGGGGGTGAAGATACGCAGTATTTT	CASSLYWGGEDTQYF	TRBV27	NA	TRBD2	TRBJ2-3
TGTGCCAGCAGCCCGGTCGGACTAGCGGGAATGGCAGATACGCAGTATTTT	CASSPVGLAGMADTQYF	TRBV28	NA	TRBD2	TRBJ2-3
TGCAGTGCTCCCAATTTTAACGGCCCAGCCACAGATACGCAGTATTTT	CSAPNFNGPATDTQYF	TRBV20-1	few	NA	TRBJ2-3
TGTGCCAGCAGCTTAGTATCCCTCCAGGGGGGTAATGAGCAGTTCTTC	CASSLVSLQGGNEQFF	TRBV11-2	NA	NA	TRBJ2-1
TGCGCCGGCAGCCAAGAGACTAGTGCCCATGAGCAGTTCTTC	CAGSQETSAHEQFF	TRBV4-3	NA	NA	TRBJ2-1
TGTGCCAGCAGTTACGGCGGAGATGAAAAACTGTTTTTT	CASSYGGDEKLFF	TRBV6-5	NA	NA	TRBJ1-4
TGCGCCAGCCGTCGGACAGGGGACGCCTCGGCCACCGGGGAGCTGTTTTTT	CASRRTGDASATGELFF	TRBV5-1	NA	TRBD1	TRBJ2-2
TGCAGTGCTAAAGCGGACACTTATAGCAATCAGCCCCAGCATTTT	CSAKADTYSNQPQHF	TRBV20-1	few	NA	TRBJ1-5
TGTGCCAGCAGCCGGGACAGTAATGAAAAACTGTTTTTT	CASSRDSNEKLFF	TRBV2	many	TRBD1	TRBJ1-4
TGCGCCAGCAGTGCAGCGGGAGCCTTGGGTTACGAGCAGTACTTC	CASSAAGALGYEQYF	TRBV10-2	NA	TRBD2	TRBJ2-7
TGCGCCAGCAGCGAATCTCCGGGACTAGCGGGAGGAGAGACCCAGTACTTC	CASSESPGLAGGETQYF	TRBV5-1	NA	TRBD2	TRBJ2-5
TGTGCCAGCAGCTTTACGATACAGCTAACCATTAACACTGAAGCTTTCTTT	CASSFTIQLTINTEAFF	TRBV7-8	NA	NA	TRBJ1-1
TGTGCCAGCAGTAAGAGACTAGCGGGTTCCTACGAGCAGTACTTC	CASSKRLAGSYEQYF	TRBV12-3/TRBV12-4	NA	TRBD2	TRBJ2-7
TGTGCCAGCAGCCATACGGGACAGGGAGCCGGCTACACCTTC	CASSHTGQGAGYTF	TRBV3-1	many	TRBD1	TRBJ1-2
TGTGCCAGCGGTTGGGGGGTTGAGCAGTACTTC	CASGWGVEQYF	TRBV5-6	NA	NA	TRBJ2-7
TGTGCCATCAGATGGGGAGGGGGCGCGGTCAATGAGCAGTTCTTC	CAIRWGGGAVNEQFF	TRBV10-3	few	NA	TRBJ2-1
TGTGCCAGCAGCACGGGACTAGCGGGGGGGTACCAAGAGACCCAGTACTTC	CASSTGLAGGYQETQYF	TRBV21-1	few	NA	TRBJ2-5
TGTGCCACCAGTGATCCCCGAGCGGGATCGGCGTTTGAGCAGTTCTTC	CATSDPRAGSAFEQFF	TRBV24-1	few	TRBD2	TRBJ2-1
TGTGCCAGCAGTGGACTAGCGGGGGAGACCCAGTACTTC	CASSGLAGETQYF	TRBV2	many	TRBD2	TRBJ2-5
TGTGACAGCAGCGCCGGCGCACGGATCAATGAGCAGTTCTTC	CDSSAGARINEQFF	TRBV7-2	NA	NA	TRBJ2-1
TGTGCCAGCCAGAGGGGGGGGGCCTCTGGTTGGGAGACCCAGTACTTC	CASQRGGASGWETQYF	TRBV3-1	NA	NA	TRBJ2-5
TGCGCCAGCAGCTTATCCGCCGGGACAGGGGGCGGCGAGCAGTACTTC	CASSLSAGTGGGEQYF	TRBV5-1	NA	TRBD1	TRBJ2-7
TGTGCCACCAGTGAGCCTCAGGGGGCGAGGACCGGGGAGCTGTTTTTT	CATSEPQGARTGELFF	TRBV24-1	NA	TRBD1	TRBJ2-2
TGTGCCAGCAGCTTAAGCCGGGGGGGAAACTATGGCTACACCTTC	CASSLSRGGNYGYTF	TRBV7-2	many	NA	TRBJ1-2
TGTGCCAGCAGTACTCCGGGACGGCAGCTCTCTGGAAACACCATATATTTT	CASSTPGRQLSGNTIYF	TRBV12-3/TRBV12-4	many	NA	TRBJ1-3
TGCAGTGCTAGAGATCGAGGAAGCTCTGGAAACACCATATATTTT	CSARDRGSSGNTIYF	TRBV20-1	few	NA	TRBJ1-3